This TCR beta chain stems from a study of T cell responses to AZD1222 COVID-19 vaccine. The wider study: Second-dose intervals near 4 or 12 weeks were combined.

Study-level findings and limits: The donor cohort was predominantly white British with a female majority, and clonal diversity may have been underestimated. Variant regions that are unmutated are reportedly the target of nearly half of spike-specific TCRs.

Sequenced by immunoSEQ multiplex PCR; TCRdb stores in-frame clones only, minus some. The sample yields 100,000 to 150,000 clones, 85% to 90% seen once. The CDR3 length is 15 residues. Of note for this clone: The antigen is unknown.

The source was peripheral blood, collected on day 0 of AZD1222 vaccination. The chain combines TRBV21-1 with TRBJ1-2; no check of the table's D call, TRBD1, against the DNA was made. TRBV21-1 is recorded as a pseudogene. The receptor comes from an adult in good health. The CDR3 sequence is CASSKDIEQGKGYTF. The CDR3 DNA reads TGTGCCAGCAGCAAAGACATCGAGCAGGGGAAAGGCTACACCTTC.